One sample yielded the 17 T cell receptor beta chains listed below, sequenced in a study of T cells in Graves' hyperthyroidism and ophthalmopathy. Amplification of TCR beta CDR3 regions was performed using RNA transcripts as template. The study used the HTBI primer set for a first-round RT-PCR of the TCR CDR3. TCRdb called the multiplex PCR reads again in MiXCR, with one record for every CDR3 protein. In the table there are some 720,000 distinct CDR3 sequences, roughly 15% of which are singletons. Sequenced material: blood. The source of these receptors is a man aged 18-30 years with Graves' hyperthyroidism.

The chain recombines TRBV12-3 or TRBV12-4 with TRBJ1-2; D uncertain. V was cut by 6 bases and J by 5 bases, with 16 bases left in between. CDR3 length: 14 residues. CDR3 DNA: TGTGCCAGCAGCGTCAGCGCCAGTGGGTATGGCTACACCTTC. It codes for CASSVSASGYGYTF.

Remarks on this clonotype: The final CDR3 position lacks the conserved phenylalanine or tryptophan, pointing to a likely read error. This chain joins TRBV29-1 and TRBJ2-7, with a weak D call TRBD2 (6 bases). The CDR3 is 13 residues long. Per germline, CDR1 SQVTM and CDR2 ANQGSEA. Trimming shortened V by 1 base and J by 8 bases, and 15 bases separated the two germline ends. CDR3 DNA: TGCAGCGTTGAAGCCGTGGGAGGTGTAAAGCAGTACCTC. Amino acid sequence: CSVEAVGGVKQYL.

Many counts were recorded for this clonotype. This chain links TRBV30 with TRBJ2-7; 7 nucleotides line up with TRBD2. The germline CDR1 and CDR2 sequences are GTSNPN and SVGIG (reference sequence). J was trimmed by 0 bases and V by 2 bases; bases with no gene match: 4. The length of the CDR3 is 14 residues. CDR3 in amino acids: CAWSIGGSSYEQYF. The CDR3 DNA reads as TGTGCCTGGAGTATCGGGGGGAGCTCCTACGAGCAGTACTTC.

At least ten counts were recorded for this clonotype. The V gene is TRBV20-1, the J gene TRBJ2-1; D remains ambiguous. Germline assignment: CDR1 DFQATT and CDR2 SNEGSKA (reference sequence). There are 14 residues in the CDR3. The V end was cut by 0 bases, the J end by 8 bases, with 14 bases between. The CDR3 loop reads CSARDPTKADEQFF. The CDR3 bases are TGCAGTGCTAGAGATCCCACTAAAGCCGATGAGCAGTTCTTC.

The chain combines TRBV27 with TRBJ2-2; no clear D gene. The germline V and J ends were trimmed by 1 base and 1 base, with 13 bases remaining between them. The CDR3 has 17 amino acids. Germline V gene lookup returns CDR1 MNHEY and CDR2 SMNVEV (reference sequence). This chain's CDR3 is CASSLLGGGLNTGELFF. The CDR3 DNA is TGTGCCAGCAGTTTATTGGGCGGCGGTTTGAACACCGGGGAGCTGTTTTTT.

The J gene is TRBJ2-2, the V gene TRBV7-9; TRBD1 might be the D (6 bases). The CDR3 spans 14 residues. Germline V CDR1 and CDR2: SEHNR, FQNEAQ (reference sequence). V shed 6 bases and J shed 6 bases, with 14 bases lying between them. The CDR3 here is CASRATGIAGELFF. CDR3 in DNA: TGTGCCAGCAGAGCTACAGGGATCGCCGGGGAGCTGTTTTTT.

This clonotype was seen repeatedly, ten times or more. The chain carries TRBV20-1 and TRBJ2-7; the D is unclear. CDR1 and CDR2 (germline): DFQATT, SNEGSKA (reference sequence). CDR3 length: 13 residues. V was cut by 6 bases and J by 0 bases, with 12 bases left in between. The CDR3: CSASLDGSYEQYF. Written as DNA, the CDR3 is TGCAGTGCCTCCCTCGACGGCTCCTACGAGCAGTACTTC.

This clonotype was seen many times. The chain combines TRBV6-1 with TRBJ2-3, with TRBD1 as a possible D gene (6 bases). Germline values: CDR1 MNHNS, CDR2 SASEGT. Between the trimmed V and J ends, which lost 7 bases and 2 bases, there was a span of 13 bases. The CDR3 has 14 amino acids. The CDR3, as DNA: TGTGCCAGCATCTCACAGGGAGCCACAGATACGCAGTATTTT. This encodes CASISQGATDTQYF.

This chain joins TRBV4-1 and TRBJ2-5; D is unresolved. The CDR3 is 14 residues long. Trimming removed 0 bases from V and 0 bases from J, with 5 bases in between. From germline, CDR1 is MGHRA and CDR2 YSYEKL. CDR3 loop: CASSQDRHQETQYF. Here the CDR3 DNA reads TGCGCCAGCAGCCAAGACCGTCACCAAGAGACCCAGTACTTC.

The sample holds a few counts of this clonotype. As DNA, the CDR3 is TGCAGCGTTGACGAAGGGTTGGAGCAGTACTTC. Its translation: CSVDEGLEQYF. V is TRBV29-1 and J is TRBJ2-7, with no clear D. The ends were cut back, 3 bases at V and 7 bases at J, with 10 bases in the middle. The CDR3 totals 11 residues. Germline V gives CDR1 SQVTM, CDR2 ANQGSEA.

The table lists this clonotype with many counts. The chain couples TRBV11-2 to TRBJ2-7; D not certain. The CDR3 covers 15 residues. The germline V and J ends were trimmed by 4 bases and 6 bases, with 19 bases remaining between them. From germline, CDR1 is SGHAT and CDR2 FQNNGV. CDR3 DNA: TGTGCCAGCAGCTGGTACTCGACCGGGTTCGGCGAGCAGTACTTC. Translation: CASSWYSTGFGEQYF.

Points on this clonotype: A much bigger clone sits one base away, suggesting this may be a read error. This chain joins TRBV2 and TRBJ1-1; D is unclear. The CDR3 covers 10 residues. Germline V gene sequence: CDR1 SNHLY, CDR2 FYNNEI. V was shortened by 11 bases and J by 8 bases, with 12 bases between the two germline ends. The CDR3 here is CADPTGEAFF. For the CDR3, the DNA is TGTGCCGACCCGACGGGGGAAGCTTTCTTT.

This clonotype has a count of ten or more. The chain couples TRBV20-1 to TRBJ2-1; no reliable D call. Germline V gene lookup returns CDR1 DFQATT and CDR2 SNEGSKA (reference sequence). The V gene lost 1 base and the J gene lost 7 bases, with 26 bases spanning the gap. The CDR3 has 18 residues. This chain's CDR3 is CSARVAIGVFFSGNEQFF. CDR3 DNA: TGCAGTGCTAGAGTGGCAATTGGGGTATTTTTCTCTGGGAATGAGCAGTTCTTC.

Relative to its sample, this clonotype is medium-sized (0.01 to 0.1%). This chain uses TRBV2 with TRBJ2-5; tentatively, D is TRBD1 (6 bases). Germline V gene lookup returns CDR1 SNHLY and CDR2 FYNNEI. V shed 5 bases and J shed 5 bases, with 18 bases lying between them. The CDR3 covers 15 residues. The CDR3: CASSTQTGPWETQYF. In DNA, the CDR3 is TGTGCCAGCAGTACGCAGACAGGACCGTGGGAGACCCAGTACTTC.

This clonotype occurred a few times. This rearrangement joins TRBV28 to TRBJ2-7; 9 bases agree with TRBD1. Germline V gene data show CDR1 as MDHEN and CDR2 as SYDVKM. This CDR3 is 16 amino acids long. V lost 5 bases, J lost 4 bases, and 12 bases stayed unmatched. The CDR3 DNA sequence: TGTGCCAGCAGTCCCCACGGGACAGGGATAGGGTACGAGCAGTACTTC. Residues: CASSPHGTGIGYEQYF.

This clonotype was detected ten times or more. CDR3 DNA sequence: TGTGCCAGCAGCACCCAGTGGCGGGGTGAGCAGTTCTTC. Encoded protein: CASSTQWRGEQFF. The genes are TRBV7-2 and TRBJ2-1; possible D gene TRBD2, 6 bases. CDR3 length: 13 residues. V gave up 5 bases and J gave up 9 bases, with 14 bases separating them. The V gene's germline CDR1 is SGHTA and CDR2 FQGNSA.

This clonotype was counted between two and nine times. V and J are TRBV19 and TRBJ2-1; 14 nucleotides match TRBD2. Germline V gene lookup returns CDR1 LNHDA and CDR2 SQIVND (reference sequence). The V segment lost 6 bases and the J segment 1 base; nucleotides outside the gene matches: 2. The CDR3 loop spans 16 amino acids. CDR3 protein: CASRRLAGGSYNEQFF. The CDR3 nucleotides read TGTGCCAGTAGGAGACTAGCGGGGGGGTCCTACAATGAGCAGTTCTTC. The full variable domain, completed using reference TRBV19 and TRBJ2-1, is DGGITQSPKYLFRKEGQNVTLSCEQNLNHDAMYWYRQDPGQGLRLIYYSQIVNDFQKGDIAEGYSVSREKKESFPLTVTSAQKNPTAFYLCASRRLAGGSYNEQFFGPGTRLTVL.